This is a list of T cell receptor beta chains from one sample in a study of T-cell reconstitution after alpha-beta-depleted transplantation in children. TCRdb reprocessed the PCR reads with MiXCR, giving one entry per CDR3 protein. The sample comprises almost 600,000 distinct CDR3 sequences, 25% to 30% of which are singletons, and 35% to 40% rests with the top ten. Sequencing was performed on PBMCs, taken before TCRalphabeta/CD19-depleted stem cell transplant. These receptors were collected from a boy in the first two years of life with Wiskott-Aldrich syndrome, due to receive a stem cell transplant. Both conserved end residues are part of each CDR3. The D gene is left open where the match is weak. Clone size is given for some rows only: seen once, a few or many times, or a class if the clone is expanded.

J gene,clone size,V gene,D gene,CDR3 protein,CDR3 DNA
TRBJ2-7,-,TRBV20-1,-,CSARGPGLPLHYEQYF,TGCAGTGCTAGAGGTCCAGGACTCCCCCTTCACTACGAGCAGTACTTC
TRBJ2-1,few,TRBV5-1,TRBD2,CASSLGLAGFSSYNEQFF,TGCGCCAGCAGCCTCGGACTAGCGGGGTTCAGCTCCTACAATGAGCAGTTCTTC
TRBJ2-3,few,TRBV5-1,-,CASRGRLGADTQYF,TGCGCCAGCAGAGGGAGACTAGGAGCGGATACGCAGTATTTT
TRBJ1-1,-,TRBV10-3,-,CAISVGVQGAEAFF,TGTGCCATCAGTGTAGGGGTACAGGGCGCTGAAGCTTTCTTT
TRBJ1-5,-,TRBV7-9,-,CASSFIVGLINQPQHF,TGTGCCAGCAGCTTCATTGTAGGCCTAATAAATCAGCCCCAGCATTTT
TRBJ2-1,few,TRBV20-1,-,CSARDARRNEQFF,TGCAGTGCTAGAGATGCCAGGAGAAATGAGCAGTTCTTC
TRBJ2-7,-,TRBV27,TRBD2,CASSLSGLAGRSYEQYF,TGTGCCAGCAGTTTATCCGGACTAGCGGGACGCTCCTACGAGCAGTACTTC
TRBJ2-3,-,TRBV29-1,TRBD1,CSFGQGWSTDTQYF,TGCAGCTTCGGACAGGGTTGGAGCACAGATACGCAGTATTTT
TRBJ2-3,once,TRBV12-3/TRBV12-4,TRBD2,CASSRGTSGIVDTQYF,TGTGCCAGCAGCCGAGGGACTAGCGGGATTGTAGATACGCAGTATTTT
TRBJ2-1,few,TRBV12-3/TRBV12-4,TRBD2,CASRGTSGTYNEQFF,TGTGCCAGCCGAGGGACTAGCGGAACCTACAATGAGCAGTTCTTC
TRBJ1-2,-,TRBV7-2,-,CASSLGDNYGYTF,TGTGCCAGCAGCTTAGGGGACAACTATGGCTACACCTTC
TRBJ2-3,-,TRBV20-1,-,CSALKDTQYF,TGCAGTGCTTTAAAAGATACGCAGTATTTT
TRBJ2-1,few,TRBV15,TRBD2,CATSRGGAGAVNEQFF,TGTGCCACCAGCAGAGGCGGGGCGGGAGCGGTAAATGAGCAGTTCTTC
TRBJ2-3,few,TRBV7-8,TRBD2,CASSLPRLADLTDTQYF,TGTGCCAGCAGCTTACCGCGACTAGCGGACCTCACAGATACGCAGTATTTT
TRBJ2-1,few,TRBV7-7,TRBD2,CASSLALVGGEQFF,TGTGCCAGCAGCTTGGCCCTGGTGGGAGGGGAGCAGTTCTTC
TRBJ2-7,-,TRBV5-1,-,CASSQNRVHYEQYF,TGCGCCAGCAGCCAGAACAGGGTCCACTACGAGCAGTACTTC
TRBJ1-2,-,TRBV6-1,-,CASRTDRPTNYGYTF,TGTGCCAGCAGAACTGACAGGCCTACTAACTATGGCTACACCTTC
TRBJ2-7,-,TRBV20-1,-,CSANSPHEQYF,TGCAGTGCTAATAGTCCCCACGAGCAGTACTTC
TRBJ2-3,-,TRBV18,TRBD1,CASSPLTGERDTQYF,TGTGCCAGCTCACCCCTCACAGGGGAACGCGATACGCAGTATTTT
TRBJ2-1,-,TRBV12-3/TRBV12-4,-,CASSRGVANEQFF,TGTGCCAGCAGTCGTGGGGTAGCCAATGAGCAGTTCTTC
TRBJ2-1,few,TRBV5-1,TRBD2,CASSLPGLVDEQFF,TGCGCCAGCAGCCTACCGGGACTAGTCGATGAGCAGTTCTTC
TRBJ2-1,-,TRBV29-1,-,CSAPEGRSWSYNEQFF,TGCAGCGCCCCGGAGGGAAGGTCTTGGTCCTACAATGAGCAGTTCTTC